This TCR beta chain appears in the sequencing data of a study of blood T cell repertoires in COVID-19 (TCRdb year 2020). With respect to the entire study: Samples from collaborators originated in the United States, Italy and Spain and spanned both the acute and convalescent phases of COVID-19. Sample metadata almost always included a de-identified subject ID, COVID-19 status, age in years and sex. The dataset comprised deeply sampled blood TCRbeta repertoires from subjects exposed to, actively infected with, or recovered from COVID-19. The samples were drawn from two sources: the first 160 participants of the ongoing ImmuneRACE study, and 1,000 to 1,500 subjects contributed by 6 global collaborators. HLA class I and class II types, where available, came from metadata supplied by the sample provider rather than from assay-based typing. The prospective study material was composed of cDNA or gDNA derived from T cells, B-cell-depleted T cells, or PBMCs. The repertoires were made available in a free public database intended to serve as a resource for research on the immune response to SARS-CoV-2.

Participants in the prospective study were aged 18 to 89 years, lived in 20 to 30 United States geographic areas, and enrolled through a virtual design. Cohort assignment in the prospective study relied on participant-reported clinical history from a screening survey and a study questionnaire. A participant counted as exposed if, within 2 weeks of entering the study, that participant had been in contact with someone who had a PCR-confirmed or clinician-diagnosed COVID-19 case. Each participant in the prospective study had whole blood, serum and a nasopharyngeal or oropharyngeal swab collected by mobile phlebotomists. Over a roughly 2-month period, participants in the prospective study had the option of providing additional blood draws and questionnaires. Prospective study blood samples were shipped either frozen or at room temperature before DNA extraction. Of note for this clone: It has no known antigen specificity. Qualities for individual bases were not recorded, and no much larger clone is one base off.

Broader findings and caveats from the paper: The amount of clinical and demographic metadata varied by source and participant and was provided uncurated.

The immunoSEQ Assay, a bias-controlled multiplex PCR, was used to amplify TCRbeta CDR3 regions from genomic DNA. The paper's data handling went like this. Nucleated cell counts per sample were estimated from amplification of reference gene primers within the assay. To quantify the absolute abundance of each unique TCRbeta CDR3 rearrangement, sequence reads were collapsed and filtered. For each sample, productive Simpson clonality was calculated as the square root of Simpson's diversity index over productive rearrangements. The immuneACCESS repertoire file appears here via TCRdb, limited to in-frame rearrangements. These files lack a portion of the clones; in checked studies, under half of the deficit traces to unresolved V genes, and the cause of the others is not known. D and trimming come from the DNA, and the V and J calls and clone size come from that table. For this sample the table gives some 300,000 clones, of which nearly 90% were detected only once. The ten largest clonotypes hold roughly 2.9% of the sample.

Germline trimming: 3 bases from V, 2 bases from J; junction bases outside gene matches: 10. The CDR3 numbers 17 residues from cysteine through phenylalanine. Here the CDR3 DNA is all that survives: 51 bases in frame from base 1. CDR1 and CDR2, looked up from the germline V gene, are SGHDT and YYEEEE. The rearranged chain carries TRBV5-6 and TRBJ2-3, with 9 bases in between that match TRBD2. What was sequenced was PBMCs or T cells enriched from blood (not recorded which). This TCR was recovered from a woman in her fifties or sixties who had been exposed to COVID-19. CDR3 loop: CASSWASGELYTDTQYF. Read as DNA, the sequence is TGTGCCAGCAGCTGGGCTAGCGGGGAGCTATACACAGATACGCAGTATTTT.